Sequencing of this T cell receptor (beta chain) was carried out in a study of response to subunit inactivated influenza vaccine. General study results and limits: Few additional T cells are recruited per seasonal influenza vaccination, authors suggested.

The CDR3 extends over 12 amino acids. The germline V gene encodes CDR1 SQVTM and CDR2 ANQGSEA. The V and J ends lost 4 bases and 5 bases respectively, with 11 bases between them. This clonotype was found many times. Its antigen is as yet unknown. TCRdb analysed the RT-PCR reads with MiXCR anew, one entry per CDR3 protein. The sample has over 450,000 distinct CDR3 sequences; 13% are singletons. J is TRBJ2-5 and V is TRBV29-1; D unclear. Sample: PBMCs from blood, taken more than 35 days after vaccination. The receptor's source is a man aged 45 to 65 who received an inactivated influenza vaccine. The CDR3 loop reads CSVAPGVETQYF. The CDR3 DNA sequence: TGCAGCGTTGCTCCTGGGGTGGAGACCCAGTACTTC.